This entry describes one TCR beta chain. Antigen: not known. The CDR3 is 15 residues long. V gave up 5 bases and J gave up 5 bases; unmatched junction bases: 8. CDR1 and CDR2 (germline): SGHAT, FQNNGV. The data were taken from a study of cytomegalovirus exposure and HLA in healthy donors. As for the study in general: In a previous analysis, 117 million unique TCR beta sequences were found from roughly 180 million T cells.

In the PCR, 60 Vbeta and 13 Jbeta primers were used. Some clones are missing from TCRdb's copy, which holds only in-frame ones; the method was immunoSEQ multiplex PCR. The sample gives about 130,000 clones, roughly 80% of which show up once; about 4% is in the top ten. Findings of the study overall: The authors later linked a missense DCLRE1C variant to TCR beta V- and J-gene trimming.

The genes are TRBV11-2 and TRBJ2-5, with 10 bases that match TRBD2. The sequence came from a woman aged 40 to 55 in good health and CMV-seronegative. Source material: PBMCs. CDR3 region: CASSPGAGGPETQYF. Here the CDR3 DNA reads TGTGCCAGCAGCCCCGGAGCGGGGGGGCCGGAGACCCAGTACTTC.